This T cell receptor beta chain was documented in a study of beta chain features in type 1 diabetes. Notes on the study in general: Patients' naive, central memory and regulatory TCRB repertoires appeared more alike than those of healthy donors.

Trimming at V came to 0 bases and at J to 8 bases, leaving 11 bases not matched to a gene. In germline, CDR1 is SGHNT, CDR2 YYREEE (reference sequence). The CDR3 spans 16 residues. CD4+ naive, central memory, regulatory and stem cell-like memory subsets were isolated by sorting on CD45RO/CCR7/CD25/CD127/CD95/CD27. cDNA synthesis used the whole RNA isolate, giving expressed TCRB sequences. Sequencing used immunoSEQ multiplex PCR; TCRdb keeps in-frame clones, though not all of them. The sample holds over 350,000 clones, roughly 15% seen once. A remark on this clone: What it binds is not known.

The sequenced sample consisted of naive CD4+ T cells from blood. This receptor was taken from a woman aged 18-29 years in good health. The V gene is TRBV5-4, the J gene TRBJ1-2; 9 bases are a match to TRBD1. The CDR3 reads CASSLAGDRARGGYTF. CDR3 nucleotide sequence: TGTGCCAGCAGCTTGGCGGGGGACAGGGCTCGAGGAGGCTACACCTTC.